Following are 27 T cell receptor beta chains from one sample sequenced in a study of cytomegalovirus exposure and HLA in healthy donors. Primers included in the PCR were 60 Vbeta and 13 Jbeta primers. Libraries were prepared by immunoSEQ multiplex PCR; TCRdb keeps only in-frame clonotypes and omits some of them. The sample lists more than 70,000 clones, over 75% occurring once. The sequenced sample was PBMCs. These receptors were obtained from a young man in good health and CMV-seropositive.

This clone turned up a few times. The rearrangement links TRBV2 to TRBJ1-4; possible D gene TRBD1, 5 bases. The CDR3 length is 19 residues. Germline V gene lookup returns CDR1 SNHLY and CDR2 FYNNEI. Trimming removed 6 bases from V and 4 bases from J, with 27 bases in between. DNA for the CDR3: TGTGCCAGCAGCGTAGTACGCCGTGGGGCAGGGATTGGTAATGAAAAACTGTTTTTT. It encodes CASSVVRRGAGIGNEKLFF. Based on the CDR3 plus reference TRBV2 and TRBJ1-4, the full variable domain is EPEVTQTPSHQVTQMGQEVILRCVPISNHLYFYWYRQILGQKVEFLVSFYNNEISEKSEIFDDQFSVERPDGSNFTLKIRSTKLEDSAMYFCASSVVRRGAGIGNEKLFFGSGTQLSVL.

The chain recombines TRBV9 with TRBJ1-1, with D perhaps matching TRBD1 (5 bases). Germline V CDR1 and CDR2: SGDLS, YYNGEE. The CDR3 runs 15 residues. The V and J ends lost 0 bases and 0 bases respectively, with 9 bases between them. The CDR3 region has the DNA TGTGCCAGCAGCGTAGATGGGGACTTGAACACTGAAGCTTTCTTT. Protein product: CASSVDGDLNTEAFF.

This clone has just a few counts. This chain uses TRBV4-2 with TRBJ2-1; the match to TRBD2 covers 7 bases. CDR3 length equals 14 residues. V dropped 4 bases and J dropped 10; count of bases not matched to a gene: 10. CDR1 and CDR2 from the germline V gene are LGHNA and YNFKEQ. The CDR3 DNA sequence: TGTGCCAGCAGCCCCCTTTTTCGGGAGGTAGAGCAGTTCTTC. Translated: CASSPLFREVEQFF.

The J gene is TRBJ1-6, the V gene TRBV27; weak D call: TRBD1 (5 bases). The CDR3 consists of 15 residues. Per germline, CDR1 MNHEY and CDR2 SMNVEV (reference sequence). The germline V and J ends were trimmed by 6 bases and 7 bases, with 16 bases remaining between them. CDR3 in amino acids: CASRSGSGRNSPLHF. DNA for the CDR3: TGTGCCAGCAGGTCAGGGAGTGGGAGGAATTCACCCCTCCACTTT.

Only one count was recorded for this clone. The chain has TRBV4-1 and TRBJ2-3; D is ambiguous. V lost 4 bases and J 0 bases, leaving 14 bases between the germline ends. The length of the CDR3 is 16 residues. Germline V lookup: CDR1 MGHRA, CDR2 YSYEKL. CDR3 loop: CASSRYLGSSTDTQYF. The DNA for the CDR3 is TGCGCCAGCAGCCGTTACCTGGGCAGTAGCACAGATACGCAGTATTTT.

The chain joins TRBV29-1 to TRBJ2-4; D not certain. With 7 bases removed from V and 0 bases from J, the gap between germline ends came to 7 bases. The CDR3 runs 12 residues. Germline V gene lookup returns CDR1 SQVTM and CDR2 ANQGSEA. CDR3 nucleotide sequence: TGCAGCGCCCTCTTAGCCAAAAACATTCAGTACTTC. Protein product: CSALLAKNIQYF.

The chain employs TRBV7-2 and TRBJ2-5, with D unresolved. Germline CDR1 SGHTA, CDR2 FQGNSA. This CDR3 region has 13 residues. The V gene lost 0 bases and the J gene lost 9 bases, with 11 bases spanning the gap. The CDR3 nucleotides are TGTGCCAGCAGCTTAGCGCCCCCTAATCCCCAGTACTTC. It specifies CASSLAPPNPQYF.

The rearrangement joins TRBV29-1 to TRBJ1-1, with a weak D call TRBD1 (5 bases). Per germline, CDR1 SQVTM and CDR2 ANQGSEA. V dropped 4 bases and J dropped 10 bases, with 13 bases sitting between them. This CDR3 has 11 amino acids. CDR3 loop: CSVGEGPSAFF. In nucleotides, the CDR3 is TGCAGCGTTGGGGAGGGACCCTCAGCTTTCTTT.

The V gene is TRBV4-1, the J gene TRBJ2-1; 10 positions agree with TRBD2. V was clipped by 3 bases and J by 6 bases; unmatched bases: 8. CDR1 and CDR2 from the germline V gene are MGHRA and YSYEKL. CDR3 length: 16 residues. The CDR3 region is CASSQTTQRGGNEQFF. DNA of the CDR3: TGCGCCAGCAGCCAGACGACTCAGCGGGGGGGCAATGAGCAGTTCTTC.

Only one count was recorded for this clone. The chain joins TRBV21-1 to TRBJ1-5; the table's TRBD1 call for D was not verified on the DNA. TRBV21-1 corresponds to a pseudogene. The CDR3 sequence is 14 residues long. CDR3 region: CASSNYSYNQPQHF. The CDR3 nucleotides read TGTGCCAGCAGCAATTACAGCTACAATCAGCCCCAGCATTTT.

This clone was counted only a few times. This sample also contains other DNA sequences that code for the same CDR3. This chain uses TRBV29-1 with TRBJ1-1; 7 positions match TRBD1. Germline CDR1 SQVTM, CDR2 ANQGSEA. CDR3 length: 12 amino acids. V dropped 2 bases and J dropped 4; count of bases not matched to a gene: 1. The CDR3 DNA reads TGCAGCGTTGAACAGGGGGGCACTGAAGCTTTCTTT. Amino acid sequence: CSVEQGGTEAFF.

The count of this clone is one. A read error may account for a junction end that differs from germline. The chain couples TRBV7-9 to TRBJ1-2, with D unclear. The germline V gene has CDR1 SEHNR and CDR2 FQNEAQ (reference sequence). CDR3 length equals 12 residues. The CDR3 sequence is CSSTLTRDGYTF. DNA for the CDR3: TGTTCCAGCACCCTGACTCGGGATGGCTACACCTTC.

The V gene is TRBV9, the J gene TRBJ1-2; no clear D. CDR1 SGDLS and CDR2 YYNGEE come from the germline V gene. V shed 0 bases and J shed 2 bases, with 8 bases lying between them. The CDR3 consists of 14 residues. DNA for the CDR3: TGTGCCAGCAGCGTAGGAGGATCAAACTATGGCTACACCTTC. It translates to CASSVGGSNYGYTF.

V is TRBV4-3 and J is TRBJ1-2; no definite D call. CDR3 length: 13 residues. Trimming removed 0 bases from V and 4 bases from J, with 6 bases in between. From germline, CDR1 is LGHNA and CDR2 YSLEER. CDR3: CASSQEAAYGYTF. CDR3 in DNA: TGCGCCAGCAGCCAAGAAGCTGCCTATGGCTACACCTTC.

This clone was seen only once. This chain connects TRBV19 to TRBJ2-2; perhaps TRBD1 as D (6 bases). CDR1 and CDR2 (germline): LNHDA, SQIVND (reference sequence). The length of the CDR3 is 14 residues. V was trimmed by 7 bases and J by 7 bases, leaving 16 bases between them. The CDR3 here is CASTLQGQDGELFF. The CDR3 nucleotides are TGTGCCAGTACCCTACAGGGTCAGGACGGGGAGCTGTTTTTT.

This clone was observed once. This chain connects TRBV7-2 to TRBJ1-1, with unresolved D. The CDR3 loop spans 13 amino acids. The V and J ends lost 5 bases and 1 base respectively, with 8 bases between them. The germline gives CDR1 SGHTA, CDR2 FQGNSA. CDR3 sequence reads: CASSLNGNTEAFF. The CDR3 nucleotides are TGTGCCAGCAGCCTAAATGGGAACACTGAAGCTTTCTTT.

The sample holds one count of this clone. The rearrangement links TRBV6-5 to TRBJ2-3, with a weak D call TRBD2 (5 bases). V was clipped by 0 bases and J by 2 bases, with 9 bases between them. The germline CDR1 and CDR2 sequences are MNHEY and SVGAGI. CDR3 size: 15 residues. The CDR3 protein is CASSYSGADTDTQYF. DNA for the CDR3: TGTGCCAGCAGTTACTCGGGAGCAGACACAGATACGCAGTATTTT.

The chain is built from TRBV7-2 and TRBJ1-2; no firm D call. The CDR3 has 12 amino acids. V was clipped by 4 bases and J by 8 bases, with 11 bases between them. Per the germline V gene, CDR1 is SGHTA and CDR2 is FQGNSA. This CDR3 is CASSSAQRGYTF. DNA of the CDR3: TGTGCCAGCAGCTCCGCTCAGCGGGGCTACACCTTC.

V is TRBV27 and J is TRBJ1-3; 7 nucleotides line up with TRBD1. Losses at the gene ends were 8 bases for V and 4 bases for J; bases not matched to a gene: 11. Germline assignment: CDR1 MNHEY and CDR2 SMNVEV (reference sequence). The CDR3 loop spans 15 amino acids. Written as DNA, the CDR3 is TGTGCCAGCGGAAACAGGGGACACGGAGGAAACACCATATATTTT. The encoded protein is CASGNRGHGGNTIYF.

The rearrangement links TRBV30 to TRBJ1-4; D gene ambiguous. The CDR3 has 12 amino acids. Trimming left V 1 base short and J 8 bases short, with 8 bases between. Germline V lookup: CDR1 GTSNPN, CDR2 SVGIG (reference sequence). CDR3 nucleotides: TGTGCCTGGAGTGCCCCAGGAGAAAAACTGTTTTTT. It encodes CAWSAPGEKLFF.

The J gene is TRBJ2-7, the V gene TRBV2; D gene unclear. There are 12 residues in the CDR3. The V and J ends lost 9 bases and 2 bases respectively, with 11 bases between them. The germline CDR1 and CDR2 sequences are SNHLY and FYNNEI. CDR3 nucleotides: TGTGCCAGTCGTCGAGTCACCTACGAGCAGTACTTC. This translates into CASRRVTYEQYF.

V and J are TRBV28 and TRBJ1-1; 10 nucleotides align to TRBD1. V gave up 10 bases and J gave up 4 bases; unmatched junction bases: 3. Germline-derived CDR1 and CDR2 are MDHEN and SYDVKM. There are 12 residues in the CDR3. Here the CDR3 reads CATWDRGTEAFF. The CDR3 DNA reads TGTGCCACCTGGGACAGGGGCACTGAAGCTTTCTTT.

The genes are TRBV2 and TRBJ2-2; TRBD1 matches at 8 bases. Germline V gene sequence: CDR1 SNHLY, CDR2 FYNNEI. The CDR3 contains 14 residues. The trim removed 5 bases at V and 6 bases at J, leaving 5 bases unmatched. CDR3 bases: TGTGCCAGCAGTCGACAGGGGTATTCCGGGGAGCTGTTTTTT. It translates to CASSRQGYSGELFF.

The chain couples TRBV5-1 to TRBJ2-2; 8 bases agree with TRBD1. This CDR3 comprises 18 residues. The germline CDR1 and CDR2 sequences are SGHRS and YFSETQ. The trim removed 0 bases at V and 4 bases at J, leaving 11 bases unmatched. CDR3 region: CASSLVRGQATFTGELFF. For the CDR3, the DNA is TGCGCCAGCAGCTTGGTCCGGGGACAGGCAACATTCACCGGGGAGCTGTTTTTT.

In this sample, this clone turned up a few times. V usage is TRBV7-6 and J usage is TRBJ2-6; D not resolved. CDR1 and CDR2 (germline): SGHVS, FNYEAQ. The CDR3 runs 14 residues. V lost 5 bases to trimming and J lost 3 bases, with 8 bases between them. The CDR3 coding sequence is TGTGCCAGCAGCCAGGATTATGGGGCCAACGTCCTGACTTTC. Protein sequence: CASSQDYGANVLTF. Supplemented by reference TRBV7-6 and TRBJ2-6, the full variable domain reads GAGVSQSPRYKVTKRGQDVALRCDPISGHVSLYWYRQALGQGPEFLTYFNYEAQQDKSGLPNDRFSAERPEGSISTLTIQRTEQRDSAMYRCASSQDYGANVLTFGAGSRLTVL.

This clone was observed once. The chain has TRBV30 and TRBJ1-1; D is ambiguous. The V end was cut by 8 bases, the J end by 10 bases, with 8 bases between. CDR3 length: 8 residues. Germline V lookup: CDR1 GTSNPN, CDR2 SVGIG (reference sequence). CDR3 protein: CALSSAFF. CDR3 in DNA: TGTGCCCTAAGTTCAGCTTTCTTT.

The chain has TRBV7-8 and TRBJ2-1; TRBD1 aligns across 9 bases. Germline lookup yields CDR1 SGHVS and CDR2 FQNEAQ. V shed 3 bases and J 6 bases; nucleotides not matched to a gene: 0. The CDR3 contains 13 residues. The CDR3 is CASSLTGGNEQFF. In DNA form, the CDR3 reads TGTGCCAGCAGCTTGACAGGGGGCAATGAGCAGTTCTTC. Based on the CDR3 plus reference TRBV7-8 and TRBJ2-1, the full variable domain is GAGVSQSPRYKVAKRGQDVALRCDPISGHVSLFWYQQALGQGPEFLTYFQNEAQLDKSGLPSDRFFAERPEGSVSTLKIQRTQQEDSAVYLCASSLTGGNEQFFGPGTRLTVL.